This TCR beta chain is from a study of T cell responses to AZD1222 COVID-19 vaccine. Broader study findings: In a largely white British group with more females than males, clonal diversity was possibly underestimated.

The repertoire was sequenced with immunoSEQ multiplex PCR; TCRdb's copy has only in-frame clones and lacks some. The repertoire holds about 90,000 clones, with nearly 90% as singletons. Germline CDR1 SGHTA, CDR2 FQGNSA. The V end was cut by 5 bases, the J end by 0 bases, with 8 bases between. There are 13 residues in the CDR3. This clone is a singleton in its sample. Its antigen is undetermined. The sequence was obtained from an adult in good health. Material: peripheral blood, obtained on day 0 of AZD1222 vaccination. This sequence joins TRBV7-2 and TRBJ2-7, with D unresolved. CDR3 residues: CASSPTSSYEQYF. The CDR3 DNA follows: TGTGCCAGCAGCCCCACGAGCTCCTACGAGCAGTACTTC.